This T cell receptor (beta chain) emerged from a study of blood T cell repertoires in COVID-19. In the study overall: The United States, Italy and Spain supplied acute and convalescent COVID-19 samples.

Original methodology: Reference gene primer amplification in the assay estimated nucleated cell counts. Some clones are missing from TCRdb's copy, which holds only in-frame ones; the method was immunoSEQ multiplex PCR. That table gives V, J and clone size, and the DNA gave D and trimming. Of about 170,000 clones in the sample, approximately 86% are singletons; the top ten hold about 2.5%. The germline gives CDR1 ENHRY, CDR2 SYGVKD. The V end lost 2 bases, the J end lost 3 bases, and 8 bases lay between the germline ends. This CDR3 contains 14 residues. Enrollment of patients from Seattle took place during active infection, with longitudinal follow-up.

Sequenced: peripheral blood. This chain connects TRBV10-3 to TRBJ1-5, with D uncertain. The clonotype originates from an elderly woman with COVID-19, enrolled during active disease. The CDR3, as DNA: TGTGCCATCAGTGAGACGGGAAACAATCAGCCCCAGCATTTT. Protein sequence: CAISETGNNQPQHF.